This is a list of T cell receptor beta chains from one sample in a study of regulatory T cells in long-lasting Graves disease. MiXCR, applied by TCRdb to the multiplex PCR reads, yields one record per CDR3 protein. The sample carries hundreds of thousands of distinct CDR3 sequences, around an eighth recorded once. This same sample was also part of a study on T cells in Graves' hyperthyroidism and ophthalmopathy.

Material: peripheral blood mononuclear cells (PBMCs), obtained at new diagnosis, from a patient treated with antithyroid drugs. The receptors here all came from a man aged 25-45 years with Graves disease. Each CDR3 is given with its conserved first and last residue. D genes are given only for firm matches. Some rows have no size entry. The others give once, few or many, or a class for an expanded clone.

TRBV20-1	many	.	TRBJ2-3	CSARRGTSTEYTDTQYF	TGCAGTGCCAGAAGGGGGACCAGCACAGAGTACACAGATACGCAGTATTTT
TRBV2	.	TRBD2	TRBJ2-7	CASSPASGNSYEQYF	TGTGCCAGCAGCCCTGCTAGCGGAAACTCCTACGAGCAGTACTTC
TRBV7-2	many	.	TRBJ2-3	CASRNDPGHTQYF	TGTGCCAGCAGGAACGATCCGGGACACACGCAGTATTTT
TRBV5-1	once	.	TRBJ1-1	CASSRETENTEAFF	TGCGCCAGCAGCCGCGAGACAGAGAACACTGAAGCTTTCTTT
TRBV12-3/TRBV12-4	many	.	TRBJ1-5	CASSLRASRYPQHF	TGTGCCAGCAGTTTAAGGGCTTCCCGATATCCCCAGCATTTT
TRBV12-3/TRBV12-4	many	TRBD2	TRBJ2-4	CASSFRTSGNIQYF	TGTGCCAGCAGTTTCCGGACTAGCGGAAACATTCAGTACTTC
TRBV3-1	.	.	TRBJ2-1	CASSQGYEQFF	TGTGCCAGCAGCCAAGGGTATGAGCAGTTCTTC
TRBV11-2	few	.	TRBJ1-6	CASSRGGSYNSPLHF	TGTGCCAGCAGCCGGGGGGGCTCCTATAATTCACCCCTCCACTTT
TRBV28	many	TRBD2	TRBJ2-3	CASLSRSGGSPDTQYF	TGTGCCAGCCTATCCCGATCGGGCGGGAGCCCAGATACGCAGTATTTT
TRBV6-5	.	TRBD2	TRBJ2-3	CASSYSGGRAPDTQYF	TGTGCCAGCAGTTATTCCGGCGGGAGGGCCCCGGATACGCAGTATTTT
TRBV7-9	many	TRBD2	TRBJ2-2	CASSLLWVSGRGNTGELFF	TGTGCCAGCAGCTTACTCTGGGTTAGCGGGAGAGGGAACACCGGGGAGCTGTTTTTT
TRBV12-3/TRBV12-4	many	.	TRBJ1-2	CASSLAGDYGYTF	TGTGCCAGCAGTTTAGCAGGGGACTATGGCTACACCTTC
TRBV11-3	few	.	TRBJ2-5	CASSHGGGGLQETQYF	TGTGCCAGCAGCCACGGCGGAGGGGGTCTCCAAGAGACCCAGTACTTC
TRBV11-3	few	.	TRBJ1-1	CASSFAGGTEAFF	TGTGCCAGCAGCTTTGCGGGCGGCACTGAAGCTTTCTTT
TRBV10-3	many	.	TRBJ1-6	CAVPEWSSPLHF	TGTGCCGTTCCCGAATGGAGTTCACCCCTCCACTTT
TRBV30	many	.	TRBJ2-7	CAWNRDNYEQYF	TGTGCCTGGAACCGGGACAACTACGAGCAGTACTTC
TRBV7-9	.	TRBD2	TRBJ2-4	CASSLVTSGSKIQYF	TGTGCCAGCAGCTTAGTGACTAGCGGGAGTAAGATTCAGTACTTC
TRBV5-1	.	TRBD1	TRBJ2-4	CASSFRQGADKNIQYF	TGCGCCAGCAGCTTTCGACAGGGGGCTGACAAAAACATTCAGTACTTC
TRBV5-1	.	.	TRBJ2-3	CANSLASFADTQYF	TGCGCCAACAGCTTGGCTAGCTTTGCAGATACGCAGTATTTT
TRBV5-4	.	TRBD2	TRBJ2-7	CASSYEGTSASYEQYF	TGTGCCAGCAGCTACGAAGGGACTAGCGCCTCCTACGAGCAGTACTTC
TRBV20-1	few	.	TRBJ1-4	CSARLNEKLFF	TGCAGTGCTAGACTCAATGAAAAACTGTTTTTT
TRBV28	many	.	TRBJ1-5	CASSFLVGQPQHF	TGTGCCAGCAGTTTTTTGGTAGGTCAGCCCCAGCATTTT
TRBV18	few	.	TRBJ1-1	CASSPRETGTEAFF	TGTGCCAGCTCACCACGAGAGACAGGCACTGAAGCTTTCTTT
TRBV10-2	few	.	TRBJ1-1	CASSNHIEAFF	TGCGCCAGCAGTAACCACATAGAAGCTTTCTTT
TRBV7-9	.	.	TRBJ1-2	CASSLYPREPYGYTF	TGTGCCAGCAGCTTATACCCCAGGGAACCCTATGGCTACACCTTC
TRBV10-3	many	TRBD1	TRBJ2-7	CAISSDRGKNEQYF	TGTGCCATCAGTTCGGACAGGGGAAAAAACGAGCAGTACTTC
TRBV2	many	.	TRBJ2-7	CASSTRGVYEQYF	TGTGCCAGCTCCACCCGGGGAGTGTACGAGCAGTACTTC
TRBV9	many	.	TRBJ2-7	CASSVGGTPTYEQYF	TGTGCCAGCAGCGTAGGAGGGACCCCGACCTACGAGCAGTACTTC
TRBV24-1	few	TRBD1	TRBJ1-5	CATSDPQGASDQPQHF	TGTGCCACCAGTGACCCACAGGGGGCGAGCGATCAGCCCCAGCATTTT
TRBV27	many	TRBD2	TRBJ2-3	CASSGTSGSIGTDTQYF	TGTGCCAGCTCGGGGACTAGCGGGAGTATCGGCACAGATACGCAGTATTTT
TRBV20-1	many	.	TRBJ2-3	CSAIGTPRNTQYF	TGCAGTGCGATTGGGACACCGAGGAATACGCAGTATTTT
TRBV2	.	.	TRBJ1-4	CASRYGIIEKLFF	TGTGCCAGCAGATACGGAATAATTGAAAAACTGTTTTTT
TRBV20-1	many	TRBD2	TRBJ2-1	CSASSSGRWNEQFF	TGCAGTGCTAGTTCTAGCGGGAGATGGAATGAGCAGTTCTTC
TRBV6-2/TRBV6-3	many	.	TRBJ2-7	CASSYGLGSSYEQYF	TGTGCCAGCAGCTATGGACTCGGGAGCTCCTACGAGCAGTACTTC
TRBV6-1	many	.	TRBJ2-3	CASSEGDSGPSRF	TGTGCCAGCAGTGAAGGGGATTCCGGGCCTAGCCGTTTT
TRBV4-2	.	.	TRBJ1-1	CASSQEWGQNTEAFF	TGTGCCAGCAGCCAAGAATGGGGACAGAACACTGAAGCTTTCTTT